This entry features one T cell receptor (beta chain) sequence. Across under 25 US areas, participants ranged in age from 18 to 89 years. The data stem from a study of blood T cell repertoires in COVID-19. Turning to the study itself: The analysed material was cDNA or gDNA that came from T cells, B-cell-depleted T cells, or PBMCs.

Original analysis: Reference gene primer amplification gave nucleated cell count estimates. Data came from immunoSEQ multiplex PCR; TCRdb stores just in-frame clones and leaves some out. V and J calls and clone size are as listed in that table; D and trimming were resolved from the DNA. The data hold roughly 250,000 clones, with about 90% observed a single time. This TCR was sampled from a woman aged 40 to 50 with acute COVID-19. Sequencing was done on a sample of PBMCs or T cells enriched from blood (not recorded which).

As DNA, the CDR3 is TGTGCCAGCAGCCTACTAGCGGGAGGGGGGAATGAGCAGTTCTTC. As protein: CASSLLAGGGNEQFF. The chain combines TRBV7-9 with TRBJ2-1, with 13 bases lining up with TRBD2. Trimming at V came to 5 bases and at J to 7 bases, leaving 5 bases not matched to a gene. This CDR3 region has 15 residues. Per the germline V gene, CDR1 is SEHNR and CDR2 is FQNEAQ (reference sequence).